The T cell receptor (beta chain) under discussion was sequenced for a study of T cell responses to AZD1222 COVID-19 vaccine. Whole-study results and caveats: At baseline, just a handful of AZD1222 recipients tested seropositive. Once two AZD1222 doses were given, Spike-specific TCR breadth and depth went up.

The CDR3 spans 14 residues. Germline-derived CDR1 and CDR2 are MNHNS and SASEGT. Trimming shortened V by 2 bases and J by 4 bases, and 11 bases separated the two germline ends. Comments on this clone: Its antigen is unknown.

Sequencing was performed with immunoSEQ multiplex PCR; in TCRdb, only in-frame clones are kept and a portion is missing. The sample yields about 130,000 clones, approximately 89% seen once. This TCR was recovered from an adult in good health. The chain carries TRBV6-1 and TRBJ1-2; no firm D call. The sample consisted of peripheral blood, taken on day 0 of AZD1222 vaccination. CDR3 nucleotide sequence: TGTGCCAGCAGTGAACAAGGGCGGACCTATGGCTACACCTTC. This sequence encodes CASSEQGRTYGYTF.